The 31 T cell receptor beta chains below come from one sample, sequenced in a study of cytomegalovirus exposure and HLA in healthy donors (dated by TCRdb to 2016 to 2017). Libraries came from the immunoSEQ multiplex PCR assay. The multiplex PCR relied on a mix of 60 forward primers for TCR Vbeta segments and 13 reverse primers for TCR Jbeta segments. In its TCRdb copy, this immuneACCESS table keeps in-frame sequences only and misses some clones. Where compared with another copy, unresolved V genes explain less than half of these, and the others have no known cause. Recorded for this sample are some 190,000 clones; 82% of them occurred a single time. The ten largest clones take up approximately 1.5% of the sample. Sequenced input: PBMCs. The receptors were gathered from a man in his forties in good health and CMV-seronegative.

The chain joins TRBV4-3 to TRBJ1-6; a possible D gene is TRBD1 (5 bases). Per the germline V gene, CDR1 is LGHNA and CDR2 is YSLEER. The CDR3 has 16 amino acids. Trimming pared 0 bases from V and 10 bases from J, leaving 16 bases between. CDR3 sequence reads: CASSQDVAGSWSPLHF. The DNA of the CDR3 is TGCGCCAGCAGCCAAGATGTGGCAGGGTCCTGGTCACCCCTCCACTTT.

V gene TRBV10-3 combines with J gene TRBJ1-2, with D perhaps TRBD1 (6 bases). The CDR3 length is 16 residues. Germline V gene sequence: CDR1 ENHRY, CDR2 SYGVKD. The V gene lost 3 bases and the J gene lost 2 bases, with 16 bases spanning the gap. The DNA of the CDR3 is TGTGCCATCAGTGACCCGACGGGGCAGGGGAACTATGGCTACACCTTC. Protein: CAISDPTGQGNYGYTF.

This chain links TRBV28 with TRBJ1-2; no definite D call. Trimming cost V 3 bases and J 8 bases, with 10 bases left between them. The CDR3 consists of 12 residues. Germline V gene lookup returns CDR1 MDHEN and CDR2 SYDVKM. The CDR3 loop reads CASSLGSGGYTF. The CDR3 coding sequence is TGTGCCAGCAGTTTGGGGTCGGGAGGCTACACCTTC.

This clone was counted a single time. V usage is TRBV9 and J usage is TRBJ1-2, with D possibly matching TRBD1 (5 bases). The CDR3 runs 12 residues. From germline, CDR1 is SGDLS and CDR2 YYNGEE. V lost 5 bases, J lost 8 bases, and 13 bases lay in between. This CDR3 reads CASRGGTDGYTF. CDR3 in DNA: TGTGCCAGCAGGGGGGGGACCGACGGCTACACCTTC.

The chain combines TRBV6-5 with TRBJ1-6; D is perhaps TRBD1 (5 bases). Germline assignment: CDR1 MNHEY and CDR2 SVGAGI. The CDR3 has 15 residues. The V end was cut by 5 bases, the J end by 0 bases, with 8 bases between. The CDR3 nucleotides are TGTGCCAGCAGTGGGGGGAGCTCCTATAATTCACCCCTCCACTTT. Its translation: CASSGGSSYNSPLHF.

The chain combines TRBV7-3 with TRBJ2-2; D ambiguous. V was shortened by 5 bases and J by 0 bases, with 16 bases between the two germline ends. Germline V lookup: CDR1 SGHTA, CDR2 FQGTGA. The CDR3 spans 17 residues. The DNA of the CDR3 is TGTGCCAGCAGCCGATCGGTTCTTCAGGCGAACACCGGGGAGCTGTTTTTT. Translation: CASSRSVLQANTGELFF.

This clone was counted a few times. The CDR3 sequence is CASRTPGKNTEAFF. In DNA, the CDR3 is TGTGCCAGCAGAACCCCGGGGAAGAACACTGAAGCTTTCTTT. The chain recombines TRBV6-6 with TRBJ1-1; no reliable D call. V lost 6 bases and J lost 1, with 12 bases in between. CDR3 size: 14 residues. CDR1 and CDR2 from the germline V gene are MNHNY and SVGAGI (reference sequence).

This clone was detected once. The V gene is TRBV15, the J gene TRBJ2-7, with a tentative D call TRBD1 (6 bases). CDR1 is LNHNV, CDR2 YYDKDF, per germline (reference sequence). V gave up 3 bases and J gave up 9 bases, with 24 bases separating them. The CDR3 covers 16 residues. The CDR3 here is CATSSPRDIAGPGQYF. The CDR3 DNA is TGTGCCACCAGCAGCCCCCGGGACATTGCCGGGCCGGGGCAGTACTTC. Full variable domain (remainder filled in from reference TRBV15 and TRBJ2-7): DAMVIQNPRYQVTQFGKPVTLSCSQTLNHNVMYWYQQKSSQAPKLLFHYYDKDFNNEADTPDNFQSRRPNTSFCFLDIRSPGLGDTAMYLCATSSPRDIAGPGQYFGPGTRLTVT.

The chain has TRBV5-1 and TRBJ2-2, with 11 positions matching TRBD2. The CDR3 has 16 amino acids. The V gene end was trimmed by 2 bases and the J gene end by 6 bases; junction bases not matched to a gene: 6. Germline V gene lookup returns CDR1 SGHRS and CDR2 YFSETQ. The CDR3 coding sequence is TGCGCCAGCAGCTTCGTTAGCGGGGGGGCCTCCGGGGAGCTGTTTTTT. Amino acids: CASSFVSGGASGELFF.

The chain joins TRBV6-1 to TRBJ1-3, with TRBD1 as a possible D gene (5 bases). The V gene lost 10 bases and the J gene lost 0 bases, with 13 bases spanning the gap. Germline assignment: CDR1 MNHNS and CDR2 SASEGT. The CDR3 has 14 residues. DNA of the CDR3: TGTGCCACCAGGGAGAATTACTCTGGAAACACCATATATTTT. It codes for CATRENYSGNTIYF.

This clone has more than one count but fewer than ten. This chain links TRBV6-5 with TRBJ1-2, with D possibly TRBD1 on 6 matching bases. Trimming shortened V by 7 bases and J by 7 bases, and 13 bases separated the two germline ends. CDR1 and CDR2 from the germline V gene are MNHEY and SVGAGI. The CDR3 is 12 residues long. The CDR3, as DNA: TGTGCCAGCATTTCACAGGGTCGTGGCTACACCTTC. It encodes CASISQGRGYTF.

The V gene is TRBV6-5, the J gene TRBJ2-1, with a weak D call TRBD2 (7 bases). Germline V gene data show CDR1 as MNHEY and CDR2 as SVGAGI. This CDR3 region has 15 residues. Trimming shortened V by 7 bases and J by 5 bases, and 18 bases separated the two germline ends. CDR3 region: CASNPSGGPHNEQFF. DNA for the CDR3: TGTGCCAGCAATCCATCCGGGGGGCCCCACAATGAGCAGTTCTTC.

The CDR3 region has the DNA TGTGCCAGCAGCTTGGGGGGGGGATACAGGGACAATGAGCAGTTCTTC. The encoded protein is CASSLGGGYRDNEQFF. V usage is TRBV5-4 and J usage is TRBJ2-1; D might be TRBD2 (7 bases). The CDR3 sequence is 16 residues long. The V end was cut by 0 bases, the J end by 5 bases, with 15 bases between. The germline V gene encodes CDR1 SGHNT and CDR2 YYREEE (reference sequence).

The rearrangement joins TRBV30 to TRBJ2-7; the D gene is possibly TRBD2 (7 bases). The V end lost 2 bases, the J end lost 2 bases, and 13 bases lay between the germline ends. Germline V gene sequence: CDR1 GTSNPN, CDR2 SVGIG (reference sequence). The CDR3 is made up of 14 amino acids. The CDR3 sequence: CAWSRRGGPYEQYF. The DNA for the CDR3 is TGTGCCTGGAGTAGGCGCGGGGGCCCCTACGAGCAGTACTTC.

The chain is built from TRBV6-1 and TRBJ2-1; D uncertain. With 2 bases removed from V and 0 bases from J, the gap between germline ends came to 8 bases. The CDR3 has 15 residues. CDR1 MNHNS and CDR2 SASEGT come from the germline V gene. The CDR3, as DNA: TGTGCCAGCAGTGAATCGTCTAGCTCCTACAATGAGCAGTTCTTC. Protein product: CASSESSSSYNEQFF.

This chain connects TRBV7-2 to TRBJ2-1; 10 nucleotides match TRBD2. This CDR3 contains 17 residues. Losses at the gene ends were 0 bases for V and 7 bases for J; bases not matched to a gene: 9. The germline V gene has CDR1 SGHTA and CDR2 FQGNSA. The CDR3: CASSLAGLAGAGNEQFF. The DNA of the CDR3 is TGTGCCAGCAGCTTAGCGGGCCTAGCGGGAGCAGGGAATGAGCAGTTCTTC.

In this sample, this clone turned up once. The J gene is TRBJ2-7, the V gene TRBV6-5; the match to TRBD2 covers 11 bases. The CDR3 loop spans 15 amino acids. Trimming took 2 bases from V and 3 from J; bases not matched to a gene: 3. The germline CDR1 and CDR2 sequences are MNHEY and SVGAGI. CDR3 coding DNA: TGTGCCAGCAGTTACACCACTAGCGGGAGCTACGAGCAGTACTTC. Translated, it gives CASSYTTSGSYEQYF.

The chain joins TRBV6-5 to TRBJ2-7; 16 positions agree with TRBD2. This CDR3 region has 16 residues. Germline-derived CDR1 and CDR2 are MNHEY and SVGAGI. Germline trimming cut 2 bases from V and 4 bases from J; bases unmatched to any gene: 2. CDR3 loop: CASSYRGLAGGYEQYF. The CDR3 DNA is TGTGCCAGCAGTTACCGGGGACTAGCGGGAGGGTACGAGCAGTACTTC.

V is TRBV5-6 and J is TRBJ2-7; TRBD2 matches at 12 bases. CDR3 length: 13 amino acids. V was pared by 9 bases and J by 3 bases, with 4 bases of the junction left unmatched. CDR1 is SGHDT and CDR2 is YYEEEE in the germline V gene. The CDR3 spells CATWTSGNYEQYF. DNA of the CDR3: TGTGCCACCTGGACTAGCGGGAACTACGAGCAGTACTTC.

This CDR3 is CASSASGGREDEQFF. The CDR3 coding sequence is TGTGCCAGCAGCGCCTCAGGGGGGCGGGAGGATGAGCAGTTCTTC. The rearrangement links TRBV9 to TRBJ2-1, with D tentatively TRBD2 (8 bases). Germline values: CDR1 SGDLS, CDR2 YYNGEE. Trimming pared 3 bases from V and 8 bases from J, leaving 18 bases between. CDR3 length: 15 residues.

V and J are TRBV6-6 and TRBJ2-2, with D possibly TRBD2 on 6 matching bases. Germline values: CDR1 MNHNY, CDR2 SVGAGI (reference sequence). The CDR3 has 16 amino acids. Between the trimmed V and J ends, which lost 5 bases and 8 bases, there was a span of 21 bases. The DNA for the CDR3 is TGTGCCAGCAGTGCCTTAGGCAACCTGGGGGGAGGGGAGCTGTTTTTT. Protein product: CASSALGNLGGGELFF.

Written as DNA, the CDR3 is TGTGCCAGTAGTATAGCGAGCGGGGGGCTAGATACGCAGTATTTT. Its protein product is CASSIASGGLDTQYF. The V gene is TRBV19, the J gene TRBJ2-3; 9 nucleotides agree with TRBD2. V gave up 1 base and J gave up 5 bases; unmatched junction bases: 4. The CDR3 runs to 15 residues. CDR1 is LNHDA and CDR2 is SQIVND in the germline V gene (reference sequence). The variable domain in full, completed from reference TRBV19 and TRBJ2-3, reads DGGITQSPKYLFRKEGQNVTLSCEQNLNHDAMYWYRQDPGQGLRLIYYSQIVNDFQKGDIAEGYSVSREKKESFPLTVTSAQKNPTAFYLCASSIASGGLDTQYFGPGTRLTVL.

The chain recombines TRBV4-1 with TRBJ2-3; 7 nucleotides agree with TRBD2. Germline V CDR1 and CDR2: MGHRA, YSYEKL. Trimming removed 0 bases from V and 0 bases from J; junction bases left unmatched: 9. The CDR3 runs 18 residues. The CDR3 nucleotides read TGCGCCAGCAGCCAAGAGTTCAGCGGGGCAACGAGCACAGATACGCAGTATTTT. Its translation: CASSQEFSGATSTDTQYF.

The chain's CDR3 is CASSIRGGRRSGRGTGELFF. The DNA of the CDR3 is TGTGCCAGTAGTATCCGAGGGGGACGGCGGAGCGGGAGAGGTACCGGGGAGCTGTTTTTT. The chain joins TRBV19 to TRBJ2-2, with 8 bases aligning to TRBD2. This CDR3 has 20 residues. Germline V gives CDR1 LNHDA, CDR2 SQIVND (reference sequence). Unmatched junction bases numbered 20, after V lost 3 bases and J lost 5 bases.

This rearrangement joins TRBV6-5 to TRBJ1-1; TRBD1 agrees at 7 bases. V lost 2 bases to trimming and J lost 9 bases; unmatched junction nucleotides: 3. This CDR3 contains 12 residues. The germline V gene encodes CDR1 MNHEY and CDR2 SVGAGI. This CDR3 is CASSYPDRKAFF. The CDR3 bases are TGTGCCAGCAGTTACCCGGACAGGAAAGCTTTCTTT.

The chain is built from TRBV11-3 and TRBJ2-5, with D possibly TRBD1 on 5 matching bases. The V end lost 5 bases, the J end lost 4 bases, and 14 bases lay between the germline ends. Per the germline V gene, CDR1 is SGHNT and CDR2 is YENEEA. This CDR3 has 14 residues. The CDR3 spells CASSPRGGGETQYF. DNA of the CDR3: TGTGCCAGCAGCCCTAGGGGCGGTGGAGAGACCCAGTACTTC.

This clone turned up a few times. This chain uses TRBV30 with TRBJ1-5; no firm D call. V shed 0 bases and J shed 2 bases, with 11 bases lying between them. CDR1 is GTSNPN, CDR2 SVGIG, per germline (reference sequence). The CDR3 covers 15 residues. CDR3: CAWSVGFGGNQPQHF. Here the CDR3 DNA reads TGTGCCTGGAGTGTGGGCTTTGGTGGCAATCAGCCCCAGCATTTT.

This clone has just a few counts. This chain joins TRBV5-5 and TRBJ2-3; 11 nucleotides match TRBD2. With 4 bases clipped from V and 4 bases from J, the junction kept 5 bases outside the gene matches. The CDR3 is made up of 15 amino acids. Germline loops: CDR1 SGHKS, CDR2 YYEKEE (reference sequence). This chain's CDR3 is CASSPSGGMPDTQYF. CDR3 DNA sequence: TGTGCCAGCAGCCCTAGCGGGGGGATGCCAGATACGCAGTATTTT.

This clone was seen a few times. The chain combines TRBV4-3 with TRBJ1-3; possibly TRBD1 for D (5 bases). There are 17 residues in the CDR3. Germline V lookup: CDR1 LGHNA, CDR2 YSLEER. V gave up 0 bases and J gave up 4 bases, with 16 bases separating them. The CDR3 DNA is TGCGCCAGCAGCCAAGATTCGTCAGGACACCCCGGAAACACCATATATTTT. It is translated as CASSQDSSGHPGNTIYF.

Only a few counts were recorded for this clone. CDR3 nucleotides: TGTGCCATCAGCAAGGGTCGGGAGCAAGAGACCCAGTACTTC. This sequence encodes CAISKGREQETQYF. This chain uses TRBV10-3 with TRBJ2-5, with D possibly being TRBD2 (6 bases). CDR1 is ENHRY and CDR2 is SYGVKD in the germline V gene. CDR3 length equals 14 residues. Trimming pared 6 bases from V and 2 bases from J, leaving 13 bases between.

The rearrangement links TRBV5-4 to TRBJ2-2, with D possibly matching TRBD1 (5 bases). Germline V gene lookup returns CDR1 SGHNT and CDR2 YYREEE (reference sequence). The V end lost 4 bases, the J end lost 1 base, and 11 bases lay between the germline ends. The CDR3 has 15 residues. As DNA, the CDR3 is TGTGCCAGCAGCCCGTGGCAGGGGAACACCGGGGAGCTGTTTTTT. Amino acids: CASSPWQGNTGELFF. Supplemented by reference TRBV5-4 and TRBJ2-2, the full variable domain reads ETGVTQSPTHLIKTRGQQVTLRCSSQSGHNTVSWYQQALGQGPQFIFQYYREEENGRGNFPPRFSGLQFPNYSSELNVNALELDDSALYLCASSPWQGNTGELFFGEGSRLTVL.